The 15 T cell receptor beta chains below all came from one sample that was sequenced in a study of T cell responses to AZD1222 COVID-19 vaccine. Profiling relied on immunoSEQ multiplex PCR, and the TCRdb table lists in-frame clones only, not all of them. Here the sample spans about 140,000 clones, 88% being singletons. Sample: peripheral blood, taken 28 days after the second AZD1222 dose. The receptors originated from an adult who received the AZD1222 COVID-19 vaccine.

The chain uses TRBV19 and TRBJ2-3; 7 nucleotides match TRBD1. J lost 4 bases, V lost 5 bases, and 3 bases had no gene match. Germline V gene lookup returns CDR1 LNHDA and CDR2 SQIVND (reference sequence). The CDR3 is 13 residues long. CDR3 DNA sequence: TGTGCCAGTAGTGTCCAGGGGGCAGATACGCAGTATTTT. Translation: CASSVQGADTQYF.

The rearrangement joins TRBV18 to TRBJ1-1; no clear D. The CDR3 has 13 amino acids. Germline V lookup: CDR1 KGHSH, CDR2 LQKENI. The germline V and J ends were trimmed by 5 bases and 2 bases, with 9 bases remaining between them. CDR3 region: CASSSDLNTEAFF. The CDR3 nucleotides read TGTGCCAGCTCATCGGACCTAAACACTGAAGCTTTCTTT.

This sequence joins TRBV10-3 and TRBJ1-1; D gene unclear. CDR1 and CDR2 from the germline V gene are ENHRY and SYGVKD. V lost 2 bases, J lost 1 base, and 11 bases lay in between. The CDR3 spans 15 residues. CDR3 nucleotides: TGTGCCATCAGTGAGGGGAACAGACGGAACACTGAAGCTTTCTTT. This encodes CAISEGNRRNTEAFF.

The rearrangement joins TRBV5-4 to TRBJ2-1, with D hard to call. Looked up from germline, CDR1 is SGHNT and CDR2 is YYREEE (reference sequence). The CDR3 consists of 14 residues. Trimming cost V 1 base and J 10 bases, with 15 bases left between them. The DNA for the CDR3 is TGTGCCAGCAGCTTGACAGCGCCGGGCGTCGAGCAGTTCTTC. This gives the protein CASSLTAPGVEQFF.

The V call is TRBV7-9, the J call TRBJ1-1; D is perhaps TRBD1 (5 bases). CDR1 and CDR2 from the germline V gene are SEHNR and FQNEAQ (reference sequence). The CDR3 length is 15 residues. Trimming cost V 3 bases and J 1 base, with 12 bases left between them. The DNA of the CDR3 is TGTGCCAGCAGCTTGAACGGTGGGACGAACACTGAAGCTTTCTTT. Translated, it gives CASSLNGGTNTEAFF.

V gene TRBV5-1 combines with J gene TRBJ2-5, with a tentative D call TRBD1 (5 bases). The CDR3 is 13 residues long. Trimming took off 3 bases at V and 5 bases at J, with 11 bases between the two ends. The V gene's germline CDR1 is SGHRS and CDR2 YFSETQ. CDR3: CASSSGADETQYF. The CDR3 DNA sequence: TGCGCCAGCAGCTCTGGGGCAGACGAGACCCAGTACTTC.

This clone was seen only a few times. The chain carries TRBV27 and TRBJ1-2, with a weak D call TRBD1 (6 bases). This CDR3 contains 15 residues. Germline lookup yields CDR1 MNHEY and CDR2 SMNVEV (reference sequence). V was shortened by 6 bases and J by 2 bases, with 16 bases between the two germline ends. CDR3 DNA: TGTGCCAGCAGCCTAACAGGGTACCCCAACTATGGCTACACCTTC. As protein: CASSLTGYPNYGYTF.

This chain uses TRBV18 with TRBJ1-2, with 9 bases matching TRBD1. The trim removed 3 bases at V and 6 bases at J, leaving 5 bases unmatched. Germline CDR1 is KGHSH and CDR2 is LQKENI. The CDR3 contains 14 residues. The CDR3 coding sequence is TGTGCCAGCTCACCCCTGGGACAGGGAGATGGCTACACCTTC. This sequence encodes CASSPLGQGDGYTF.

As DNA, the CDR3 is TGTGCCAGCAGGGGGGATAACTATGGCTACACCTTC. Amino acid sequence: CASRGDNYGYTF. The chain recombines TRBV2 with TRBJ1-2; D possibly corresponds to TRBD1 (5 bases). Germline assignment: CDR1 SNHLY and CDR2 FYNNEI. The V gene lost 6 bases and the J gene lost 1 base, with 6 bases spanning the gap. This CDR3 has 12 residues.

This sequence joins TRBV5-1 and TRBJ1-2, with 8 bases that match TRBD1. Looked up from germline, CDR1 is SGHRS and CDR2 is YFSETQ. The CDR3 is made up of 18 amino acids. The J segment lost 4 bases and the V segment lost 3 bases, leaving 17 bases of the junction unmatched. The CDR3 coding sequence is TGCGCCAGCAGCTCTCTACTAGATCCCAGGGGGCAAGGCTATGGCTACACCTTC. Its translation: CASSSLLDPRGQGYGYTF.

The genes are TRBV6-5 and TRBJ2-7, with 9 bases lining up with TRBD1. Germline values: CDR1 MNHEY, CDR2 SVGAGI. V lost 6 bases to trimming and J lost 4 bases; unmatched junction nucleotides: 4. The CDR3 has 13 amino acids. CDR3 sequence reads: CASSRDREYEQYF. The CDR3 nucleotides read TGTGCCAGCAGCCGGGACAGGGAGTACGAGCAGTACTTC.

The chain recombines TRBV6-1 with TRBJ1-2; D possibly corresponds to TRBD1 (5 bases). Germline lookup yields CDR1 MNHNS and CDR2 SASEGT. The V gene lost 1 base and the J gene lost 3 bases, with 18 bases spanning the gap. The CDR3 is made up of 17 amino acids. The CDR3 coding sequence is TGTGCCAGCAGTGAAGATTATAGGGACCTTATCTACTATGGCTACACCTTC. Its protein product is CASSEDYRDLIYYGYTF.

This clone was counted once. The genes are TRBV12-3 or TRBV12-4 and TRBJ1-2; no definite D call. The CDR3 is made up of 13 amino acids. The V gene lost 5 bases and the J gene lost 5 bases, with 12 bases spanning the gap. The CDR3 loop is CASSDRFYYGYTF. The CDR3 bases are TGTGCCAGCAGTGATAGGTTTTATTATGGCTACACCTTC.

This clone appeared once. The chain couples TRBV30 to TRBJ1-2; D remains unclear. V gave up 5 bases and J gave up 4 bases, with 14 bases separating them. Germline V lookup: CDR1 GTSNPN, CDR2 SVGIG (reference sequence). CDR3 size: 13 residues. The CDR3 DNA follows: TGTGCCTGGGATAAGGCACCGATCTATGGCTACACCTTC. Amino acids: CAWDKAPIYGYTF.

The genes are TRBV28 and TRBJ1-5; D is undetermined. V lost 10 bases and J lost 5, with 12 bases in between. The germline CDR1 and CDR2 sequences are MDHEN and SYDVKM. The CDR3 runs to 12 residues. The CDR3 region is CATQLVYQPQHF. CDR3 sequence (DNA): TGTGCCACCCAGTTAGTATATCAGCCCCAGCATTTT. The full variable domain, its missing parts supplied by reference TRBV28 and TRBJ1-5, is DVKVTQSSRYLVKRTGEKVFLECVQDMDHENMFWYRQDPGLGLRLIYFSYDVKMKEKGDIPEGYSVSREKKERFSLILESASTNQTSMYLCATQLVYQPQHFGDGTRLSIL.